A single T cell receptor (beta chain) is shown here with its context. Antigen specificity is unknown. The sample belongs to a study of PD-1 blockade in classical Hodgkin lymphoma. In the study overall: The study gave patients nivolumab 3 mg/kg intravenously every 2 weeks. Study-level results: For complete responders, baseline diversity was comparable to that of newly diagnosed patients. CD4+ TCR diversity, unlike CD8+, climbed significantly by C4D1.

CDR3 size: 13 residues. The germline V gene encodes CDR1 SNHLY and CDR2 FYNNEI. Regarding time point: cycle 4 day 1 (C4D1), after less than 7 weeks of nivolumab. Every patient was affected by relapse after autologous stem cell transplantation, while exposure to brentuximab vedotin was not uniform. Here immunoSEQ multiplex PCR was the method, and the copy in TCRdb shows in-frame clones only, minus some. The sample holds tens of thousands of clones; 90% are singletons and the top ten take around 13%. The specimen was peripheral blood mononuclear cells (PBMCs), collected before the fourth cycle of nivolumab. This chain joins TRBV2 and TRBJ2-5, with D hard to call. The better agreement between TRBJ2-7 and the DNA end casts doubt on the J call. The clonotype comes from a human donor with classical Hodgkin lymphoma. This chain's CDR3 is CASSANKLYEQYF. The DNA of the CDR3 is TGTGCCAGCAGTGCCAATAAACTCTACGAGCAGTACTTC.